The 22 T cell receptor beta chains given below trace back to one sample, sequenced in a study of tumor and adjacent non-tumor tissue in lung cancer. RNA was extracted from bulk tissue without any cell sorting. More than 3 cm separated this lung sample from the edge of the tumor. TCRbeta libraries were built with three rounds of nested PCR, modified from ARM-PCR. In TCRdb, the multiplex PCR reads were re-called with MiXCR into one record per CDR3 protein. The table records 60,000 or so distinct CDR3 sequences, 61% of them present only once. Sequencing was done on a sample of distant non-tumor lung tissue. These receptors were collected from a man aged 70 or older with non-small cell lung cancer.

The rearrangement uses TRBV11-2 and TRBJ2-7; no clear D. Germline CDR1 SGHAT, CDR2 FQNNGV. The CDR3 length is 14 residues. Trimming left V 9 bases short and J 11 bases short, with 26 bases between. In DNA form, the CDR3 reads TGTGCCAGAAGCCCCCTCACAGTAAGAAACGTGGAGTACTTC. It encodes CARSPLTVRNVEYF.

The genes are TRBV11-2 and TRBJ2-7, with D possibly being TRBD1 (6 bases). V was cut by 10 bases and J by 3 bases, with 19 bases left in between. CDR1 and CDR2 from the germline V gene are SGHAT and FQNNGV. The length of the CDR3 is 14 residues. The CDR3 sequence is CANGEGDGNYEQYF. The CDR3 nucleotides read TGTGCCAACGGCGAGGGGGACGGAAACTACGAGCAGTACTTC.

Comment on this clonotype: The junction differs from germline at one of its ends, possibly a read error. This chain connects TRBV11-2 to TRBJ2-5; D is uncertain. This CDR3 spans 14 amino acids. Germline CDR1 reads SGHAT; CDR2 reads FQNNGV. CDR3 nucleotides: TGTGCCAACAGCTTATTCTCAGACCTAGAGACCCAGTACTTC. It is translated as CANSLFSDLETQYF.

The sample holds many counts of this clonotype. V gene TRBV12-3 or TRBV12-4 combines with J gene TRBJ2-7; 7 bases are a match to TRBD2. Losses at the gene ends were 6 bases for V and 1 base for J; bases not matched to a gene: 15. This CDR3 is 17 amino acids long. CDR3 sequence: CASSKPYSGGRSYEQYF. The CDR3 coding sequence is TGTGCCAGCAGCAAACCCTACTCTGGCGGGAGATCCTACGAGCAGTACTTC.

A remark on this clonotype: A read error is possible here, since a much larger clone lies one base away. The chain carries TRBV6-2 or TRBV6-3 and TRBJ2-5; D is unresolved. V lost 5 bases to trimming and J lost 6 bases, with 10 bases between them. The CDR3 has 12 residues. CDR1 is MNHEY and CDR2 is SVGEGT in the germline V gene. The CDR3, as DNA: TGTGCCAGCAGTAGACTTGGGAAGACCCAGTACTTC. Its translation is CASSRLGKTQYF.

This clonotype occurred once. Given a much more abundant clone one base away, this may be a read error. This rearrangement joins TRBV6-2 or TRBV6-3 to TRBJ2-7; D may be TRBD1 or TRBD2 (6 bases each). Germline V CDR1 and CDR2: MNHEY, SVGEGT. This CDR3 region has 18 residues. CDR3 sequence: CACSYSRVSGGGTYEQYF. As DNA, the CDR3 is TGTGCCTGCAGTTACTCGAGGGTAAGCGGAGGGGGGACCTACGAGCAGTACTTC.

To note about this clonotype: A much larger clonotype is one base distant, so this may be a read error. The chain recombines TRBV28 with TRBJ2-1; 8 bases fit TRBD2. This CDR3 is 14 amino acids long. Germline CDR1 is MDHEN and CDR2 is SYDVKM. The CDR3 is CTTLWAGGLNEQFF. For the CDR3, the DNA is TGTACCACTCTCTGGGCGGGGGGCCTCAATGAGCAGTTCTTC.

About this clonotype: One end of the junction is discordant with germline, which a read error may explain. The V call is TRBV4-1, the J call TRBJ2-1, with no clear D. The germline V gene has CDR1 MGHRA and CDR2 YSYEKL. The CDR3 runs 16 residues. This CDR3 is CASSRTLDGSYNEQFF. As DNA, the CDR3 is TGCGCCAGTAGCCGCACCCTAGACGGATCCTACAATGAGCAGTTCTTT.

In its sample, this clonotype was seen once. V gene TRBV6-5 combines with J gene TRBJ2-3; possibly TRBD1 for D (5 bases). The CDR3 extends over 14 amino acids. The germline gives CDR1 MNHEY, CDR2 SVGAGI. V dropped 6 bases and J dropped 5 bases, with 15 bases sitting between them. CDR3 coding DNA: TGTGCCAGCAGGTTCCGACAGCGCGGAGATACGCAGTATTTT. Translated, it gives CASRFRQRGDTQYF.

In the case of this clonotype: Given a much more abundant clone one base away, this may be a read error. The genes are TRBV20-1 and TRBJ1-5, with TRBD1 matching 11 bases. Germline CDR1 reads DFQATT; CDR2 reads SNEGSKA (reference sequence). The V gene end was trimmed by 8 bases and the J gene end by 8 bases; junction bases not matched to a gene: 14. There are 15 residues in the CDR3. This chain's CDR3 is CSTHSGQGDTEPQHF. The CDR3 DNA sequence: TGCAGTACCCACTCGGGACAGGGGGACACCGAGCCCCAGCATTTT.

As to this clonotype: Since a much larger clone is just one base distant, this may be a read error. The rearrangement uses TRBV14 and TRBJ2-4; D possibly matches TRBD1 or TRBD2 (5 bases each). The CDR3 is made up of 15 amino acids. Germline V CDR1 and CDR2: SGHDN, FVKESK. CDR3 sequence: CASNQDSGKGNIQYF. The CDR3 DNA is TGTGCCAGCAACCAAGACTCGGGGAAGGGGAACATTCAGTACTTC.

This clonotype was observed many times. V and J are TRBV6-1 and TRBJ2-2, with a weak D call TRBD1 (5 bases). Germline loops: CDR1 MNHNS, CDR2 SASEGT. V lost 2 bases and J 7 bases, leaving 14 bases between the germline ends. The CDR3 is made up of 15 amino acids. CDR3 sequence reads: CASSETRAGGGELFF. The CDR3 bases are TGTGCCAGCAGTGAAACCAGGGCCGGTGGCGGGGAGCTGTTTTTT.

This clonotype appeared a few times. CDR3 in amino acids: CASSFRGMAGYLSTDTQYF. CDR3 coding DNA: TGTGCCAGCAGCTTCCGGGGTATGGCGGGGTACCTGAGCACAGATACGCAGTATTTT. The J gene is TRBJ2-3, the V gene TRBV21-1; the table's D call TRBD1 went unverified against the DNA. TRBV21-1 is classified as a pseudogene. The CDR3 covers 19 residues.

This clonotype was seen once. A read error may explain this, as a much larger clone is one base away. The V gene is TRBV20-1, the J gene TRBJ2-2; D is undetermined. CDR1 is DFQATT, CDR2 SNEGSKA, per germline (reference sequence). This CDR3 spans 15 amino acids. Trimming removed 5 bases from V and 5 bases from J, with 18 bases in between. CDR3: CSAPLQWAQTGELFF. In DNA form, the CDR3 reads TGCAGTGCTCCTCTACAGTGGGCGCAGACCGGGGAGCTGTTTTTT.

Only a few counts were recorded for this clonotype. CDR3 bases: TGTGCCAGCAGCTTCAGGGGTCCACTTTCTCGCTACAATGAGCAGTTCTTC. Residues: CASSFRGPLSRYNEQFF. The chain employs TRBV5-5 and TRBJ2-1; TRBD1 might be the D (6 bases). Trimming removed 2 bases from V and 3 bases from J, with 18 bases in between. The germline CDR1 and CDR2 sequences are SGHKS and YYEKEE (reference sequence). This CDR3 comprises 17 residues.

Many counts were recorded for this clonotype. The rearrangement links TRBV10-3 to TRBJ2-3; D might be TRBD1 or TRBD2, each matching 5 bases. V was trimmed by 0 bases and J by 6 bases, leaving 19 bases between them. This CDR3 has 17 amino acids. The germline V gene encodes CDR1 ENHRY and CDR2 SYGVKD. This chain's CDR3 is CAISESPGRDRWDTQYF. The CDR3 coding sequence is TGTGCCATCAGTGAGTCTCCAGGCAGGGACCGCTGGGATACGCAGTATTTT.

Turning to this clonotype: Possible read error: a much larger clone is one base away. The rearrangement links TRBV12-3 or TRBV12-4 to TRBJ1-5; D is undetermined. The CDR3 length is 16 residues. Trimming cost V 4 bases and J 0 bases, with 13 bases left between them. This chain's CDR3 is CASSSRGEGSNQPQHF. The CDR3 region has the DNA TGTGCCAGCAGTTCCCGAGGAGAGGGTAGCAATCAGCCCCAGCATTTT.

This clonotype appeared many times. The chain carries TRBV12-3 or TRBV12-4 and TRBJ2-1, with no clear D. V was pared by 8 bases and J by 8 bases, with 10 bases between. The CDR3 has 11 residues. CDR3 bases: TGTGCCAGCGTCGCGGACCATGAGCAGTTCTTC. Translated: CASVADHEQFF.

Worth noting for this clonotype: As the CDR3 is not closed by the conserved phenylalanine or tryptophan, this likely results from a read error. V gene TRBV7-9 combines with J gene TRBJ2-1; 7 bases are shared with TRBD1. The CDR3 sequence is 16 residues long. Germline V gene lookup returns CDR1 SEHNR and CDR2 FQNEAQ (reference sequence). The CDR3 nucleotides are TGTGCCACCAGCTTAGACTGGACAGGCATCTACAATGAGCAGTTCTAC. Its protein product is CATSLDWTGIYNEQFY.

This clonotype was found once. As the CDR3 is not closed by the conserved phenylalanine or tryptophan, this likely results from a read error. The DNA is omitted, as the CDR3 cannot be located on it reliably, and the CDR3 follows TCRdb's listing. The V and J genes are TRBV7-3 and TRBJ2-7; the table names TRBD2, a call not compared with the DNA. Germline V lookup: CDR1 SGHTA, CDR2 FQGTGA. The CDR3 numbers 14 amino acids, ends counted. CDR3 protein: CASSLVAPSYGHYY.

The V gene is TRBV20-1, the J gene TRBJ2-5, with 8 bases lining up with TRBD1. Germline CDR1 DFQATT, CDR2 SNEGSKA (reference sequence). The CDR3 loop spans 13 amino acids. Losses at the gene ends were 3 bases for V and 5 bases for J; bases not matched to a gene: 5. The CDR3 DNA follows: TGCAGTGCTAGTGTCAGGGGGCTTGAGACCCAGTACTTC. Translating gives CSASVRGLETQYF.

This chain connects TRBV7-9 to TRBJ2-7; 11 nucleotides match TRBD1. The end of the DNA aligns better with TRBJ2-1, so the J call may be wrong. CDR3 length equals 15 residues. Germline V gene lookup returns CDR1 SEHNR and CDR2 FQNEAQ (reference sequence). The CDR3 DNA is TGTGCCAGCAGCTTCCGGACAGGGGGCGAGTACGAGCAGTTCTTC. Its protein product is CASSFRTGGEYEQFF.